This TCR beta chain was found in a study of T cell responses to AZD1222 COVID-19 vaccine. Overall study results and limits: Scientists sampled the repertoires only once the peak T cell response had passed. Within unmutated variant regions lay the reported targets of nearly half of spike-specific TCRs. The donor cohort was predominantly white British with a female majority, and clonal diversity may have been underestimated. CD4 TCRs associated with vaccination spanned spike, dominating at 160-218 and 743-854.

Worth noting for this clone: Its antigen is unknown.

Data came from immunoSEQ multiplex PCR; TCRdb stores just in-frame clones and leaves some out. The sample has some 84,000 clones, approximately 88% seen once. The CDR3 has 15 residues. The germline V gene encodes CDR1 MNHEY and CDR2 SVGEGT. The V gene end was trimmed by 5 bases and the J gene end by 2 bases; junction bases not matched to a gene: 7. The receptor was derived from an adult who received the AZD1222 COVID-19 vaccine. V and J are TRBV6-2 or TRBV6-3 and TRBJ1-2; 8 bases align to TRBD1. Sequenced here: peripheral blood, sampled 28 days after the second AZD1222 dose. The CDR3 nucleotides read TGTGCCAGCAGTGACCGGACAGGGTGGAACTATGGCTACACCTTC. This translates into CASSDRTGWNYGYTF.